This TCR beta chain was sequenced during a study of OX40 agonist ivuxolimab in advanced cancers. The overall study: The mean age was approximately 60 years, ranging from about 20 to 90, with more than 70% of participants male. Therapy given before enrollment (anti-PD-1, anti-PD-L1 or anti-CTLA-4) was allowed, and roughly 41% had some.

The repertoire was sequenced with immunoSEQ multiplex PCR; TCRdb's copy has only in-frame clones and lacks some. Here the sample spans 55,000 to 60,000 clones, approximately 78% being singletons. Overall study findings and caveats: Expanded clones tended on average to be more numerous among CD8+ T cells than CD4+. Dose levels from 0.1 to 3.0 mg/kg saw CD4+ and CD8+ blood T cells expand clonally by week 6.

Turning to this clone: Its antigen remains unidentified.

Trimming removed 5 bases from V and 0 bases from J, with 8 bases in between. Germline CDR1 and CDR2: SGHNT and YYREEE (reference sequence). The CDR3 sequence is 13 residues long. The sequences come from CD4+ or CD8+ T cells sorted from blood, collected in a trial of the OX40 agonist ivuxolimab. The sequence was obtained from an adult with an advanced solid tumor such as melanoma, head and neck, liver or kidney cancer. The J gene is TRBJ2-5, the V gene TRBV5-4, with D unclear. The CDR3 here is CASRKENQETQYF. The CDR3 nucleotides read TGTGCCAGCAGGAAAGAAAACCAAGAGACCCAGTACTTC. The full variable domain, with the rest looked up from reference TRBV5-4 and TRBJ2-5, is ETGVTQSPTHLIKTRGQQVTLRCSSQSGHNTVSWYQQALGQGPQFIFQYYREEENGRGNFPPRFSGLQFPNYSSELNVNALELDDSALYLCASRKENQETQYFGPGTRLLVL.